These 27 T cell receptor beta chains share one sample of origin, sequenced in a study of CD8 T cells in Susac syndrome. Reverse transcription of about 0.5 to 1 ug RNA used random hexamers. TCRdb analysed the immunoSEQ multiplex PCR reads with MiXCR anew, one entry per CDR3 protein. Among around 200,000 distinct CDR3 sequences listed, approximately 95% were seen once. Source material: CD4+ T cells from PBMCs. The source is a human donor in good health.

The rearrangement uses TRBV6-1 and TRBJ1-5; unclear D gene. V was pared by 8 bases and J by 9 bases, with 14 bases between. Germline lookup yields CDR1 MNHNS and CDR2 SASEGT. The CDR3 totals 12 residues. DNA for the CDR3: TGTGCCAGCCTGAACGGGAGGTTGCCCCAGCATTTT. Protein sequence: CASLNGRLPQHF.

The chain recombines TRBV6-1 with TRBJ2-1; D remains ambiguous. V lost 9 bases, J lost 4 bases, and 7 bases lay in between. The CDR3 is 11 residues long. Per the germline V gene, CDR1 is MNHNS and CDR2 is SASEGT. CDR3 DNA sequence: TGTGCCAGTGCCGGATACAATGAGCAGTTCTTC. This gives the protein CASAGYNEQFF.

The sample holds one count of this clonotype. The J gene is TRBJ2-3, the V gene TRBV5-4, with 9 bases matching TRBD2. The CDR3 is made up of 14 amino acids. Germline V gives CDR1 SGHNT, CDR2 YYREEE (reference sequence). V gave up 2 bases and J gave up 6 bases; unmatched junction bases: 4. In DNA, the CDR3 is TGTGCCAGCAGCTTTAGCGGGAGTGTGGATACGCAGTATTTT. Translation: CASSFSGSVDTQYF. Complete variable domain (other parts from reference TRBV5-4 and TRBJ2-3): ETGVTQSPTHLIKTRGQQVTLRCSSQSGHNTVSWYQQALGQGPQFIFQYYREEENGRGNFPPRFSGLQFPNYSSELNVNALELDDSALYLCASSFSGSVDTQYFGPGTRLTVL.

This clonotype was observed a handful of times. This chain connects TRBV6-1 to TRBJ2-5; weak D call: TRBD1 (5 bases). This CDR3 contains 14 residues. CDR1 and CDR2 (germline): MNHNS, SASEGT. Deletions cut 6 bases from V and 0 bases from J, with 11 bases between. The CDR3 here is CASRERQHQETQYF. The DNA of the CDR3 is TGTGCCAGCAGAGAGAGACAGCACCAAGAGACCCAGTACTTC.

The V and J genes are TRBV18 and TRBJ2-5, with 9 bases that match TRBD1. The length of the CDR3 is 15 residues. Germline assignment: CDR1 KGHSH and CDR2 LQKENI. After removal of 0 bases from V and 1 base from J, the junction contained 0 bases not matched to a gene. The CDR3 sequence: CASSPPQGAQETQYF. The CDR3 coding sequence is TGTGCCAGCTCACCACCACAGGGGGCCCAAGAGACCCAGTACTTC.

The CDR3 loop is CASSKQGTATDTQYF. For the CDR3, the DNA is TGCGCCAGCAGCAAGCAAGGGACAGCCACAGATACGCAGTATTTT. The chain links TRBV5-1 to TRBJ2-3, with TRBD1 identical over 7 bases. CDR1 SGHRS and CDR2 YFSETQ come from the germline V gene. V was pared by 4 bases and J by 2 bases, with 7 bases of the junction left unmatched. The CDR3 is made up of 15 amino acids.

This clonotype appeared once. V and J are TRBV7-9 and TRBJ2-7, with 10 bases matching TRBD1. The CDR3 is 15 amino acids. CDR1 is SEHNR and CDR2 is FQNEAQ in the germline V gene (reference sequence). With 0 bases clipped from V and 6 bases from J, the junction kept 5 bases outside the gene matches. The CDR3 DNA is TGTGCCAGCAGCTTAGCGGGACAGGGGACACCCGAGCAGTACGTC. Its translation: CASSLAGQGTPEQYV.

This chain connects TRBV19 to TRBJ2-7; D is perhaps TRBD2 (5 bases). Trimming stripped 0 bases from V and 6 bases from J, with 9 bases between. The CDR3 length is 13 residues. Germline assignment: CDR1 LNHDA and CDR2 SQIVND (reference sequence). For the CDR3, the DNA is TGTGCCAGTAGTATAGACCGGGAATCCGAGCAGTACTTC. Encoded protein: CASSIDRESEQYF. Looking up the rest from reference TRBV19 and TRBJ2-7 gives the full variable domain: DGGITQSPKYLFRKEGQNVTLSCEQNLNHDAMYWYRQDPGQGLRLIYYSQIVNDFQKGDIAEGYSVSREKKESFPLTVTSAQKNPTAFYLCASSIDRESEQYFGPGTRLTVT.

A single count supports this clonotype. This chain uses TRBV12-3 or TRBV12-4 with TRBJ2-1; the D is unclear. The CDR3 covers 16 residues. Trimming cost V 8 bases and J 0 bases, with 17 bases left between them. The CDR3 DNA is TGTGCCAGCCGCCTGGGCCGTAGCCTCTCCTACAATGAGCAGTTCTTC. Encoded protein: CASRLGRSLSYNEQFF.

The V call is TRBV20-1, the J call TRBJ2-5, with D hard to call. With 6 bases removed from V and 3 bases from J, the gap between germline ends came to 17 bases. The CDR3 consists of 14 residues. The germline gives CDR1 DFQATT, CDR2 SNEGSKA (reference sequence). This CDR3 is CSAHQTRSEETQYF. Written as DNA, the CDR3 is TGCAGTGCGCACCAGACACGTTCCGAAGAGACCCAGTACTTC.

The chain carries TRBV27 and TRBJ1-5; 7 bases line up with TRBD1. Germline V gene lookup returns CDR1 MNHEY and CDR2 SMNVEV (reference sequence). This CDR3 is 18 amino acids long. With 8 bases clipped from V and 3 bases from J, the junction kept 19 bases outside the gene matches. CDR3 coding DNA: TGTGCCAGCGCCACGGCAGGGGGAGATGTAAATCCCAATCAGCCCCAGCATTTT. Protein: CASATAGGDVNPNQPQHF.

The chain is built from TRBV6-5 and TRBJ1-2; 8 bases align to TRBD1. J lost 7 bases, V lost 2 bases, and 3 bases had no gene match. Germline-derived CDR1 and CDR2 are MNHEY and SVGAGI. The CDR3 is made up of 13 amino acids. This chain's CDR3 is CASSYPGGSGYTF. The CDR3 bases are TGTGCCAGCAGTTACCCAGGGGGCAGTGGCTACACCTTC.

This sequence joins TRBV6-2 or TRBV6-3 and TRBJ2-7, with a weak D call TRBD2 (6 bases). The CDR3 extends over 15 amino acids. V lost 6 bases, J lost 0 bases, and 15 bases lay in between. Germline CDR1 is MNHEY and CDR2 is SVGEGT. As DNA, the CDR3 is TGTGCCAGCAGCCCACGCCGGGACTTCTCCTACGAGCAGTACGTC. It codes for CASSPRRDFSYEQYV.

The V gene is TRBV24-1, the J gene TRBJ2-1; D possibly corresponds to TRBD2 (5 bases). CDR3 length equals 13 residues. The V gene lost 3 bases and the J gene lost 9 bases, with 11 bases spanning the gap. The germline gives CDR1 KGHDR, CDR2 SFDVKD. CDR3 bases: TGTGCCACCAGTGATGCAACTAGACGTGAGCAGTTCTTC. It specifies CATSDATRREQFF.

This sequence joins TRBV29-1 and TRBJ1-1, with TRBD1 matching 9 bases. The ends lost 6 bases at V and 10 bases at J; junction bases unmatched: 3. The germline V gene encodes CDR1 SQVTM and CDR2 ANQGSEA. The CDR3 runs 10 residues. CDR3 region: CSVRTGVAFF. In DNA form, the CDR3 reads TGCAGCGTCAGGACAGGGGTAGCTTTCTTT.

V is TRBV20-1 and J is TRBJ1-4; perhaps TRBD1 as D (5 bases). The CDR3 has 13 residues. Germline CDR1 is DFQATT and CDR2 is SNEGSKA (reference sequence). V was cut by 5 bases and J by 5 bases, with 12 bases left in between. The chain's CDR3 is CSAAGTLNEKLFF. CDR3 nucleotide sequence: TGCAGTGCTGCCGGGACCCTGAATGAAAAACTGTTTTTT.

The chain recombines TRBV20-1 with TRBJ2-7; 7 bases align to TRBD2. Germline V gives CDR1 DFQATT, CDR2 SNEGSKA (reference sequence). The V gene end was trimmed by 1 base and the J gene end by 0 bases; junction bases not matched to a gene: 3. The CDR3 loop spans 14 amino acids. The CDR3 region has the DNA TGCAGTGCTAGAGGGGGAGGGGACTCCTACGAGCAGTACTTC. Protein product: CSARGGGDSYEQYF.

The chain recombines TRBV29-1 with TRBJ1-1, with no clear D. Germline values: CDR1 SQVTM, CDR2 ANQGSEA. The CDR3 contains 13 residues. Trimming stripped 5 bases from V and 1 base from J, with 11 bases between. The CDR3 here is CSVKDRQNTEAFF. CDR3 bases: TGCAGCGTTAAGGACCGGCAGAACACTGAAGCTTTCTTT.

The chain couples TRBV30 to TRBJ2-2, with a possible D match to TRBD1 (5 bases). The CDR3 has 14 residues. The V gene lost 5 bases and the J gene lost 1 base, with 11 bases spanning the gap. Germline V gene data show CDR1 as GTSNPN and CDR2 as SVGIG (reference sequence). The CDR3 here is CAWDSFVNTGELFF. Here the CDR3 DNA reads TGTGCCTGGGACAGTTTTGTGAACACCGGGGAGCTGTTTTTT. Supplemented by reference TRBV30 and TRBJ2-2, the full variable domain reads SQTIHQWPATLVQPVGSPLSLECTVEGTSNPNLYWYRQAAGRGLQLLFYSVGIGQISSEVPQNLSASRPQDRQFILSSKKLLLSDSGFYLCAWDSFVNTGELFFGEGSRLTVL.

The chain joins TRBV7-9 to TRBJ1-2, with D uncertain. Trimming stripped 1 base from V and 8 bases from J, with 14 bases between. Per germline, CDR1 SEHNR and CDR2 FQNEAQ (reference sequence). CDR3 length: 14 amino acids. As DNA, the CDR3 is TGTGCCAGCAGCTTAGAAGCGGGAAGCGGCGGCTACACCTTC. Translated, it gives CASSLEAGSGGYTF.

The chain combines TRBV25-1 with TRBJ2-1, with 16 bases that match TRBD2. Trimming at V came to 6 bases and at J to 4 bases, leaving 6 bases not matched to a gene. The CDR3 spans 17 residues. Germline V gives CDR1 MGHDK, CDR2 SYGVNS. Here the CDR3 DNA reads TGTGCCAGCAGGCCCGGGACTAGCGGGAGGGCTTACAATGAGCAGTTCTTC. It codes for CASRPGTSGRAYNEQFF.

The chain recombines TRBV3-1 with TRBJ2-5; D is unresolved. Trimming cost V 8 bases and J 4 bases, with 11 bases left between them. CDR1 is LGHDT and CDR2 is YNNKEL in the germline V gene (reference sequence). The CDR3 sequence is 12 residues long. Written as DNA, the CDR3 is TGTGCCAGCGCGAGCACCCCAGAGACCCAGTACTTC. Its translation is CASASTPETQYF.

V and J are TRBV27 and TRBJ2-7; TRBD2 agrees at 12 bases. Germline V gene sequence: CDR1 MNHEY, CDR2 SMNVEV (reference sequence). J was trimmed by 7 bases and V by 5 bases; bases with no gene match: 3. The CDR3 totals 13 residues. The CDR3 coding sequence is TGTGCCAGCAGTCGACTAGCGGGAGATGAGCAGTACGTC. This codes for CASSRLAGDEQYV.

V and J are TRBV15 and TRBJ1-2; the match to TRBD1 covers 8 bases. Germline CDR1 reads LNHNV; CDR2 reads YYDKDF (reference sequence). The CDR3 totals 15 residues. Trimming cost V 1 base and J 0 bases; bases outside gene matches: 1. CDR3: CATSRGQGSNYGYTF. CDR3 sequence (DNA): TGTGCCACCAGCAGAGGACAGGGGTCTAACTATGGCTACACCTTC.

The chain carries TRBV7-2 and TRBJ2-7; D is unresolved. The germline V gene has CDR1 SGHTA and CDR2 FQGNSA. The CDR3 has 13 amino acids. V gave up 5 bases and J gave up 6 bases, with 14 bases separating them. The chain's CDR3 is CASSIGSEGEQYF. CDR3 DNA: TGTGCCAGCAGCATAGGAAGCGAAGGCGAGCAGTACTTC. The variable domain in full, completed from reference TRBV7-2 and TRBJ2-7, reads GAGVSQSPSNKVTEKGKDVELRCDPISGHTALYWYRQSLGQGLEFLIYFQGNSAPDKSGLPSDRFSAERTGGSVSTLTIQRTQQEDSAVYLCASSIGSEGEQYFGPGTRLTVT.

This rearrangement joins TRBV27 to TRBJ2-1; D is undetermined. This CDR3 region has 13 residues. CDR1 is MNHEY and CDR2 is SMNVEV in the germline V gene (reference sequence). V was cut by 5 bases and J by 3 bases, with 8 bases left in between. The CDR3 loop reads CASSPEYYNEQFF. The CDR3 DNA reads TGTGCCAGCAGTCCGGAATACTACAATGAGCAGTTCTTC.

This chain joins TRBV2 and TRBJ2-7, with D perhaps matching TRBD1 (5 bases). The CDR3 totals 12 residues. Trimming shortened V by 2 bases and J by 4 bases, and 6 bases separated the two germline ends. Germline V gene sequence: CDR1 SNHLY, CDR2 FYNNEI. The CDR3 bases are TGTGCCAGCAGTGAAAGGGGTTACGAGCAGTACGTC. This sequence encodes CASSERGYEQYV.